This T cell receptor (beta chain) was captured in a study of blood T cell repertoires in COVID-19. Background on the study: PBMCs, B-cell-depleted T cells, or T cells provided the cDNA or gDNA that made up the material.

Methods used by the authors: Reference gene primer amplification gave nucleated cell count estimates. Assay used: immunoSEQ multiplex PCR; TCRdb lists only in-frame clones, some missing. The V and J calls and clone size are taken from that table; D and trimming were inferred from the DNA. The sample gives about 150,000 clones, around 83% of which show up once; around 28% is in the top ten. Between the trimmed V and J ends, which lost 3 bases and 2 bases, there was a span of 13 bases. This CDR3 comprises 15 residues. The germline gives CDR1 GTSNPN, CDR2 SVGIG (reference sequence). The source is a woman in her sixties or seventies with acute or convalescent COVID-19. The J gene is TRBJ1-4, the V gene TRBV30; D ambiguous. The sequenced material came from peripheral blood. The CDR3 DNA reads as TGTGCCTGGAGCCGCCCGGGGAGCACTAATGAAAAACTGTTTTTT. It translates to CAWSRPGSTNEKLFF.